Listed here are 32 T cell receptor beta chains from one sample, sequenced in a study of blood T cell repertoires in COVID-19. Produced via immunoSEQ multiplex PCR; TCRdb's table is partial and in-frame only. The table records about 240,000 clones, roughly 86% of them present only once. Sequencing used PBMCs or T cells enriched from blood (not recorded which). Every receptor here comes from a woman aged 25-40 years with acute COVID-19.

In nucleotides, the CDR3 is TGCGCCAGCAGCATGGGACAGGGGCTTACCTACGAGCAGTACTTC. Its translation: CASSMGQGLTYEQYF. The rearrangement uses TRBV5-1 and TRBJ2-7, with 10 bases matching TRBD1. V was pared by 4 bases and J by 2 bases, with 6 bases of the junction left unmatched. The germline gives CDR1 SGHRS, CDR2 YFSETQ. This CDR3 comprises 15 residues.

The chain employs TRBV2 and TRBJ1-1, with 9 positions matching TRBD1. V lost 4 bases and J lost 2; bases outside the gene matches: 5. Germline V gene lookup returns CDR1 SNHLY and CDR2 FYNNEI. This CDR3 has 15 amino acids. The CDR3 bases are TGTGCCAGCAGTGTCGGACAGGGGAGAAACACTGAAGCTTTCTTT. Translation: CASSVGQGRNTEAFF.

The V gene is TRBV5-1, the J gene TRBJ2-5, with D possibly matching TRBD1 (6 bases). The V end was cut by 3 bases, the J end by 7 bases, with 22 bases between. Germline V gene data show CDR1 as SGHRS and CDR2 as YFSETQ. The length of the CDR3 is 16 residues. DNA for the CDR3: TGCGCCAGCAGCTGGGTCAGGGGACGAGGGCTTGGGACCCAGTACTTC. This codes for CASSWVRGRGLGTQYF.

CDR3 sequence (DNA): TGTGCCAGTAGTAGGGGGGACAGTACCAATAATGAAAAACTGTTTTTT. Its protein is CASSRGDSTNNEKLFF. The V and J genes are TRBV19 and TRBJ1-4, with 7 nucleotides matching TRBD1. The CDR3 loop spans 16 amino acids. V dropped 4 bases and J dropped 4; count of bases not matched to a gene: 9. Germline lookup yields CDR1 LNHDA and CDR2 SQIVND (reference sequence).

The chain recombines TRBV6-2 or TRBV6-3 with TRBJ2-1, with 10 positions matching TRBD2. After removal of 0 bases from V and 5 bases from J, the junction contained 7 bases not matched to a gene. CDR3 length equals 17 residues. Germline V gene lookup returns CDR1 MNHEY and CDR2 SVGEGT. The CDR3 reads CASSYSLTSGSHNEQFF. The DNA for the CDR3 is TGTGCCAGCAGTTACTCCCTGACTAGCGGGTCCCACAATGAGCAGTTCTTC.

The chain couples TRBV2 to TRBJ1-1, with D possibly being TRBD1 (6 bases). Germline lookup yields CDR1 SNHLY and CDR2 FYNNEI. Trimming pared 1 base from V and 5 bases from J, leaving 14 bases between. The CDR3 is 15 residues long. In DNA, the CDR3 is TGTGCCAGCAGTGAAGGTGGGGGCTTAGGGACTGAAGCTTTCTTT. Protein product: CASSEGGGLGTEAFF.

The chain is built from TRBV14 and TRBJ2-2; a possible D gene is TRBD1 (6 bases). The germline V and J ends were trimmed by 0 bases and 7 bases, with 9 bases remaining between them. The CDR3 sequence is 14 residues long. Germline CDR1 reads SGHDN; CDR2 reads FVKESK. Written as DNA, the CDR3 is TGTGCCAGCAGCCAAGAAGTAGGGGGCGGGGAGCTGTTTTTT. Its translation: CASSQEVGGGELFF.

The chain joins TRBV4-1 to TRBJ2-1, with a possible D match to TRBD1 (6 bases). The CDR3 has 15 residues. Trimming removed 1 base from V and 0 bases from J, with 7 bases in between. The germline V gene encodes CDR1 MGHRA and CDR2 YSYEKL. CDR3 DNA sequence: TGCGCCAGCAGCCAAGGGACAGTCTCCTACAATGAGCAGTTCTTC. This translates into CASSQGTVSYNEQFF.

The chain has TRBV6-7 and TRBJ1-3; D is ambiguous. TRBV6-7 is an open reading frame whose function is uncertain. V shed 6 bases and J shed 1 base, with 19 bases lying between them. CDR3 length: 17 residues. The CDR3 here is CASRSPVGRVSGNTIYF. CDR3 sequence (DNA): TGTGCCAGCAGGTCCCCGGTCGGGAGGGTTTCTGGAAACACCATATATTTT.

The V gene is TRBV10-3, the J gene TRBJ1-1, with D tentatively TRBD1 (5 bases). The germline V gene has CDR1 ENHRY and CDR2 SYGVKD. The V gene lost 6 bases and the J gene lost 3 bases, with 11 bases spanning the gap. This CDR3 has 13 amino acids. This chain's CDR3 is CAISRGLDTEAFF. CDR3 DNA sequence: TGTGCCATCAGCCGGGGGTTGGACACTGAAGCTTTCTTT.

This clone was found many times. The chain recombines TRBV10-1 with TRBJ1-2, with TRBD1 identical over 7 bases. CDR3 length equals 13 residues. Germline V gives CDR1 WNHNN, CDR2 SYGVQD (reference sequence). Germline trimming cut 2 bases from V and 3 bases from J; bases unmatched to any gene: 0. CDR3 loop: CASSEDRDYGYTF. CDR3 bases: TGCGCCAGCAGTGAGGACAGGGACTATGGCTACACCTTC.

The chain uses TRBV4-1 and TRBJ2-5, with 11 positions matching TRBD2. The CDR3 is made up of 19 amino acids. CDR1 is MGHRA and CDR2 is YSYEKL in the germline V gene. The ends lost 2 bases at V and 2 bases at J; junction bases unmatched: 13. CDR3 loop: CASSQLRGLAGGYQETQYF. CDR3 in DNA: TGCGCCAGCAGCCAATTGAGGGGCCTAGCGGGGGGCTATCAAGAGACCCAGTACTTC.

The chain combines TRBV15 with TRBJ2-2, with a tentative D call TRBD1 (6 bases). The CDR3 extends over 17 amino acids. Trimming stripped 0 bases from V and 4 bases from J, with 15 bases between. CDR1 is LNHNV, CDR2 YYDKDF, per germline (reference sequence). CDR3 in amino acids: CATSRDPRTASTGELFF. The CDR3 DNA reads TGTGCCACCAGCAGAGATCCCAGGACAGCGAGCACCGGGGAGCTGTTTTTT.

Written as DNA, the CDR3 is TGTGCCAGCAGCCCCCGCGAGGCTAGCGGGGGGACCAGCTCCTACAATGAGCAGTTCTTC. The encoded protein is CASSPREASGGTSSYNEQFF. The chain employs TRBV11-3 and TRBJ2-1, with 11 bases matching TRBD2. The trim removed 5 bases at V and 0 bases at J, leaving 15 bases unmatched. The CDR3 loop spans 20 amino acids. The V gene's germline CDR1 is SGHNT and CDR2 YENEEA.

CDR3 DNA sequence: TGTGCCAGTAGTCCAGACAGGGGGCACCCCTATAATTCACCCCTCCACTTT. This sequence encodes CASSPDRGHPYNSPLHF. The chain carries TRBV19 and TRBJ1-6; 10 nucleotides line up with TRBD1. V lost 5 bases to trimming and J lost 2 bases; unmatched junction nucleotides: 6. Germline lookup yields CDR1 LNHDA and CDR2 SQIVND (reference sequence). This CDR3 comprises 17 residues.

The chain combines TRBV5-6 with TRBJ1-2; TRBD1 matches at 8 bases. V shed 4 bases and J 0 bases; nucleotides not matched to a gene: 14. The CDR3 loop spans 18 amino acids. In germline, CDR1 is SGHDT, CDR2 YYEEEE. CDR3 amino acids: CASSGGTGGNIANYGYTF. The CDR3 region has the DNA TGTGCCAGCAGCGGCGGGACAGGCGGGAATATAGCTAACTATGGCTACACCTTC.

This sequence joins TRBV18 and TRBJ2-1; D is ambiguous. There are 15 residues in the CDR3. Germline CDR1 is KGHSH and CDR2 is LQKENI. Trimming shortened V by 4 bases and J by 0 bases, and 10 bases separated the two germline ends. CDR3 in DNA: TGTGCCAGCTCACGAGAGACAACCTCCTACAATGAGCAGTTCTTC. Translating gives CASSRETTSYNEQFF.

CDR3 protein: CSSQGGRPGAQYF. The DNA for the CDR3 is TGCAGCTCCCAAGGGGGACGCCCAGGGGCGCAGTATTTT. The chain employs TRBV29-1 and TRBJ2-3; TRBD1 is a possible D gene (6 bases). CDR3 length equals 13 residues. Looked up from germline, CDR1 is SQVTM and CDR2 is ANQGSEA. The germline V and J ends were trimmed by 8 bases and 10 bases, with 22 bases remaining between them.

This clone appeared once. The rearrangement links TRBV7-9 to TRBJ1-5; D is possibly TRBD1 (5 bases). The germline V and J ends were trimmed by 5 bases and 4 bases, with 12 bases remaining between them. Germline V gene data show CDR1 as SEHNR and CDR2 as FQNEAQ (reference sequence). This CDR3 is 14 amino acids long. The CDR3 bases are TGTGCCAGCAGCCGTGACAGTTCTAATCAGCCCCAGCATTTT. Protein sequence: CASSRDSSNQPQHF.

V is TRBV6-6 and J is TRBJ1-2, with D hard to call. V was shortened by 2 bases and J by 0 bases, with 13 bases between the two germline ends. The CDR3 length is 16 residues. Looked up from germline, CDR1 is MNHNY and CDR2 is SVGAGI (reference sequence). Here the CDR3 reads CASSYVTRGPNYGYTF. CDR3 DNA: TGTGCCAGCAGTTACGTGACTAGAGGCCCTAACTATGGCTACACCTTC.

This clone was seen a few times. The rearrangement uses TRBV19 and TRBJ1-2; the D gene is possibly TRBD1 (6 bases). Germline loops: CDR1 LNHDA, CDR2 SQIVND (reference sequence). Trimming cost V 1 base and J 8 bases, with 11 bases left between them. This CDR3 has 13 amino acids. CDR3 coding DNA: TGTGCCAGTAGTATAGCTCAGGGGTCGGGCTACACCTTC. Translated: CASSIAQGSGYTF. Full variable domain (missing parts from reference TRBV19 and TRBJ1-2): DGGITQSPKYLFRKEGQNVTLSCEQNLNHDAMYWYRQDPGQGLRLIYYSQIVNDFQKGDIAEGYSVSREKKESFPLTVTSAQKNPTAFYLCASSIAQGSGYTFGSGTRLTVV.

This clone was seen just once. The chain carries TRBV12-3 or TRBV12-4 and TRBJ1-2; D is uncertain. The CDR3 covers 13 residues. V lost 2 bases and J lost 1, with 5 bases in between. CDR3 coding DNA: TGTGCCAGCAGTTTACAGATTAACTATGGCTACACCTTC. Residues: CASSLQINYGYTF.

This chain connects TRBV19 to TRBJ1-5; D is perhaps TRBD1 (5 bases). The V gene lost 8 bases and the J gene lost 4 bases, with 12 bases spanning the gap. Per germline, CDR1 LNHDA and CDR2 SQIVND (reference sequence). The CDR3 totals 13 residues. The CDR3 here is CASGWAGNQPQHF. For the CDR3, the DNA is TGTGCCAGTGGGTGGGCAGGGAATCAGCCCCAGCATTTT.

V and J are TRBV25-1 and TRBJ1-5; weak D call: TRBD1 (6 bases). Between the trimmed V and J ends, which lost 3 bases and 7 bases, there was a span of 13 bases. The CDR3 contains 14 residues. Per the germline V gene, CDR1 is MGHDK and CDR2 is SYGVNS. This CDR3 reads CASSDTGKRQPQHF. CDR3 sequence (DNA): TGTGCCAGCAGTGATACAGGGAAAAGACAGCCCCAGCATTTT.

The J gene is TRBJ1-6, the V gene TRBV19; 8 bases fit TRBD1. Per germline, CDR1 LNHDA and CDR2 SQIVND (reference sequence). This CDR3 is built from 15 residues. V was pared by 2 bases and J by 10 bases, with 7 bases of the junction left unmatched. CDR3 sequence: CASSIQGASGSPLHF. In DNA, the CDR3 is TGTGCCAGTAGTATACAGGGGGCGTCAGGATCACCCCTCCACTTT.

V is TRBV19 and J is TRBJ1-3; D unresolved. Trimming stripped 4 bases from V and 0 bases from J, with 10 bases between. Looked up from germline, CDR1 is LNHDA and CDR2 is SQIVND (reference sequence). CDR3 length equals 15 residues. This CDR3 reads CASSNPRSSGNTIYF. DNA for the CDR3: TGTGCCAGTAGTAATCCCAGAAGCTCTGGAAACACCATATATTTT.

The genes are TRBV6-5 and TRBJ1-5; D is unresolved. CDR1 and CDR2 (germline): MNHEY, SVGAGI. This CDR3 is built from 15 residues. Trimming shortened V by 4 bases and J by 0 bases, and 10 bases separated the two germline ends. This chain's CDR3 is CASSSSLYSNQPQHF. In DNA form, the CDR3 reads TGTGCCAGCAGTTCTTCCCTCTATAGCAATCAGCCCCAGCATTTT.

This chain joins TRBV6-2 or TRBV6-3 and TRBJ1-5; D might be TRBD1 (6 bases). CDR3 size: 19 residues. Germline CDR1 is MNHEY and CDR2 is SVGEGT. V was cut by 4 bases and J by 0 bases, with 22 bases left in between. The CDR3 loop is CASSSWTQHRDYSNQPQHF. CDR3 coding DNA: TGTGCCAGCAGTTCTTGGACACAACACAGGGACTATAGCAATCAGCCCCAGCATTTT.

This clone was picked up many times. This chain connects TRBV18 to TRBJ2-7; 7 bases match TRBD2. V dropped 0 bases and J dropped 4; count of bases not matched to a gene: 6. Germline CDR1 KGHSH, CDR2 LQKENI. The CDR3 is 15 amino acids. CDR3 DNA: TGTGCCAGCTCACCACCTGGCGGGGGAACGTACGAGCAGTACTTC. As protein: CASSPPGGGTYEQYF. Drawing the rest from reference TRBV18 and TRBJ2-7, the complete variable domain is NAGVMQNPRHLVRRRGQEARLRCSPMKGHSHVYWYRQLPEEGLKFMVYLQKENIIDESGMPKERFSAEFPKEGPSILRIQQVVRGDSAAYFCASSPPGGGTYEQYFGPGTRLTVT.

In this sample, this clone turned up a few times. J is TRBJ1-2 and V is TRBV3-1 (or the pseudogene TRBV3-2); D not certain. The CDR3 has 14 residues. The V gene lost 4 bases and the J gene lost 4 bases, with 13 bases spanning the gap. Germline V CDR1 and CDR2: LGHDT, YNNKEL (reference sequence). DNA for the CDR3: TGTGCCAGCAGCCCGACACAACGGGGCTATGGCTACACCTTC. Amino acids: CASSPTQRGYGYTF.

The V call is TRBV6-4, the J call TRBJ2-2; TRBD2 matches at 8 bases. J gave up 7 bases and V 0 bases, and 1 base lay outside the gene matches. Germline loops: CDR1 MRHNA, CDR2 SNTAGT. The CDR3 has 14 residues. The CDR3 region has the DNA TGTGCCAGCAGTGACTCGAGCGGGGGCGGGGAGCTGTTTTTT. Protein sequence: CASSDSSGGGELFF.

This clone was observed a handful of times. The chain combines TRBV5-1 with TRBJ1-2; 7 bases agree with TRBD1. The junction had 11 bases not matched to a gene; V was cut back by 7 bases and J by 2 bases. The CDR3 totals 15 residues. The germline V gene encodes CDR1 SGHRS and CDR2 YFSETQ. The CDR3 region is CASGFSIQGNYGYTF. Written as DNA, the CDR3 is TGCGCCAGCGGATTTTCCATACAGGGGAACTATGGCTACACCTTC. Combining the CDR3 with reference TRBV5-1 and TRBJ1-2 gives the whole variable domain KAGVTQTPRYLIKTRGQQVTLSCSPISGHRSVSWYQQTPGQGLQFLFEYFSETQRNKGNFPGRFSGRQFSNSRSEMNVSTLELGDSALYLCASGFSIQGNYGYTFGSGTRLTVV.